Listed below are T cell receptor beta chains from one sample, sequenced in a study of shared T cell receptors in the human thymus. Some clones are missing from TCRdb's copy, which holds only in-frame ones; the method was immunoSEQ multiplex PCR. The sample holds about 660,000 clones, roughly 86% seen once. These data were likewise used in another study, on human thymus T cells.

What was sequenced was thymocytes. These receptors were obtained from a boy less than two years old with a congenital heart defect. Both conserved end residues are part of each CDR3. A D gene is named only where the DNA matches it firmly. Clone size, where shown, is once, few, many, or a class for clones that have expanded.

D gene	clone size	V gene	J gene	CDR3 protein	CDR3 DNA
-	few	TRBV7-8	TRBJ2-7	CASSLGPGIPHEQYF	TGTGCCAGCAGCTTAGGTCCGGGGATCCCCCACGAGCAGTACTTC
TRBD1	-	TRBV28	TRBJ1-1	CASRMTGQGIWDTEAFF	TGTGCCAGCAGGATGACGGGACAGGGTATTTGGGACACTGAAGCTTTCTTT
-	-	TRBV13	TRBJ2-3	CASTRPGGTDTQYF	TGTGCCAGCACCCGGCCAGGGGGCACAGATACGCAGTATTTT
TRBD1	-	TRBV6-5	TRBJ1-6	CASSTRQGDSPLHF	TGTGCCAGCAGTACACGACAGGGAGATTCACCCCTCCACTTT
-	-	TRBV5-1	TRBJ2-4	CASSLVPIILAKNIQYF	TGCGCCAGCAGCTTGGTGCCGATTATACTAGCCAAAAACATTCAGTACTTC
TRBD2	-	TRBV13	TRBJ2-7	CASSLGRLAGLAAYEQYF	TGTGCCAGCAGCTTAGGCCGTTTAGCGGGACTAGCGGCCTACGAGCAGTACTTC
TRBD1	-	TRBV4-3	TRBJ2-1	CASSHTQGAYNEQFF	TGCGCCAGCAGCCACACACAGGGGGCCTACAATGAGCAGTTCTTC
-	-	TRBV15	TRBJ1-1	CATSTQTQGRGTEAFF	TGTGCCACCAGCACACAAACACAGGGTCGCGGCACTGAAGCTTTCTTT
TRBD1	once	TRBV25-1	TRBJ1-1	CASRGTGQGDRTEAFF	TGTGCCAGCAGGGGGACGGGACAGGGGGACCGCACTGAAGCTTTCTTT
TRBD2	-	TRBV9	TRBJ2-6	CASSVALAGAGANVLTF	TGTGCCAGCAGCGTGGCACTAGCGGGAGCTGGGGCCAACGTCCTGACTTTC
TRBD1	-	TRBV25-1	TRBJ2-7	CASSELVQGAREQYF	TGTGCCAGCAGTGAATTGGTACAGGGGGCGAGGGAGCAGTACTTC